This T cell receptor beta chain stems from a study of blood T cell repertoires in COVID-19. Authors' analysis steps: Estimation of nucleated cell counts was performed using reference gene primer amplification. Some clones are missing from TCRdb's copy, which holds only in-frame ones; the method was immunoSEQ multiplex PCR. The D gene and trimming were derived from the DNA, and the V and J assignments and clone size from that table. The data contain over 200,000 clones, around four fifths of them singletons. This clone has a single count. The germline CDR1 and CDR2 sequences are MNHEY and SVGEGT. Trimming removed 2 bases at V and 2 bases at J, with 13 bases between. This CDR3 is built from 15 residues.

The sequence was collected from a woman over 75 with active or convalescent COVID-19. This chain uses TRBV6-2 or TRBV6-3 with TRBJ2-7; possibly TRBD2 for D (6 bases). The sample consisted of peripheral blood. Written as DNA, the CDR3 is TGTGCCAGCAGTTACGGCGGGGAGCCCGCCTACGAGCAGTACTTC. This encodes CASSYGGEPAYEQYF.